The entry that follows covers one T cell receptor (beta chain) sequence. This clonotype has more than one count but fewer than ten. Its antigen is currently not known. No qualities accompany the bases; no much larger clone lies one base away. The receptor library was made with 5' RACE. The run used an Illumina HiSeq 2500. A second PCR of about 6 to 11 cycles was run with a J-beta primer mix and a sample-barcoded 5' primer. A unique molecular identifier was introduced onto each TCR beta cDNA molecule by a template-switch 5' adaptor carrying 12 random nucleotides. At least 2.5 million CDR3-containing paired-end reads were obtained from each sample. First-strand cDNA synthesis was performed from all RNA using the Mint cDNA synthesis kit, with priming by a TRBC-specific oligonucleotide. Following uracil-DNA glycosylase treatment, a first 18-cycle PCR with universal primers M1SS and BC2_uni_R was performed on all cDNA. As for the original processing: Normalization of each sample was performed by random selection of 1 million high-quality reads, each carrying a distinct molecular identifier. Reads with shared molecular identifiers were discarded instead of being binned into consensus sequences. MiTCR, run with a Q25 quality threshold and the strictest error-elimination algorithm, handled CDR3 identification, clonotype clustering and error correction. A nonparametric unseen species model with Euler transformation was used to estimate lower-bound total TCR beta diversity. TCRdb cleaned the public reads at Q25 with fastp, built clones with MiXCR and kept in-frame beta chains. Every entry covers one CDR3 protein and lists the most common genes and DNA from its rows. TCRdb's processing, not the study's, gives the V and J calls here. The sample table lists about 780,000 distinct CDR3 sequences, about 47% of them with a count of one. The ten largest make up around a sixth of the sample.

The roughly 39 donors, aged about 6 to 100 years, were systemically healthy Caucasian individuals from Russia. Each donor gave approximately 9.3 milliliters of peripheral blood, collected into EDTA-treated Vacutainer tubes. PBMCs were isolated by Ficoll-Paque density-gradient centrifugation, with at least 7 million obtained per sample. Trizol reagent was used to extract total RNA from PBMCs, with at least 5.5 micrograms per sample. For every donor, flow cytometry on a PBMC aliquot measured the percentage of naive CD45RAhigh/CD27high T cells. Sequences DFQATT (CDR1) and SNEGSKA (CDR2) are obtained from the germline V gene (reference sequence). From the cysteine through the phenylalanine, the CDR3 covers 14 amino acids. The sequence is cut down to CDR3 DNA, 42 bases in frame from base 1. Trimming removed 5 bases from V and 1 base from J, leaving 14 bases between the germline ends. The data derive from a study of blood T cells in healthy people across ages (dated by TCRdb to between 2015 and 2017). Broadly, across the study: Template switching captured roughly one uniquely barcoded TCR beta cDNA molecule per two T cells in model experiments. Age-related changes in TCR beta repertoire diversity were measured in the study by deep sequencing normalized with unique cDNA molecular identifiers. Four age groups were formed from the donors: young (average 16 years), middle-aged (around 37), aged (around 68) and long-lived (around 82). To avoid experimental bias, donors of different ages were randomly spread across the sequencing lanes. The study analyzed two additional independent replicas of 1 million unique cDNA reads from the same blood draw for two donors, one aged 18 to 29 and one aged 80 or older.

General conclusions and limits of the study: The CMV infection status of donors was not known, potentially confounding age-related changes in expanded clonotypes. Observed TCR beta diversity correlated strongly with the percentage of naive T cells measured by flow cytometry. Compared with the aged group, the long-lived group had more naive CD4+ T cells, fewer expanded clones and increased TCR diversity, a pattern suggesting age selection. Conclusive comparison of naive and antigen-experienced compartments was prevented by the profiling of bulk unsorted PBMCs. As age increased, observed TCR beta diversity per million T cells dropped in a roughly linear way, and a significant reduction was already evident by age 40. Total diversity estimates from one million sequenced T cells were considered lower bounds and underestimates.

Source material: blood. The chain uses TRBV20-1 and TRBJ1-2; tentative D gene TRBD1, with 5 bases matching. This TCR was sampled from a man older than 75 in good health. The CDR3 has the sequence CSAPQGSGNYGYTF. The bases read TGCAGTGCTCCCCAGGGATCCGGTAACTATGGCTACACCTTC.